These 8 T cell receptor beta chains originate from one sample sequenced in a study of shared clonotypes between healthy human individuals. Data came from immunoSEQ multiplex PCR; TCRdb stores just in-frame clones and leaves some out. The data contain 2 million to 2.5 million clones, about nine tenths of them singletons. Sequencing used naive CD4+ T cells from PBMCs. As to subset: CD45RA+ positively selected. All receptors derive from a man in his late teens or twenties in good health. Some clones in this sample may be carry-over from other donors' samples.

The chain links TRBV5-1 to TRBJ2-7; D is ambiguous. V shed 2 bases and J shed 3 bases, with 18 bases lying between them. Germline V gene sequence: CDR1 SGHRS, CDR2 YFSETQ. CDR3 length: 16 residues. CDR3 amino acids: CASSLTMGKPFYEQYF. As DNA, the CDR3 is TGCGCCAGCAGCTTAACTATGGGCAAGCCCTTCTACGAGCAGTACTTC.

This clone showed up just once. The chain links TRBV5-4 to TRBJ1-1; D possibly corresponds to TRBD1 (5 bases). V was cut by 3 bases and J by 4 bases, with 16 bases left in between. This CDR3 has 15 amino acids. Germline CDR1 and CDR2: SGHNT and YYREEE (reference sequence). For the CDR3, the DNA is TGTGCCAGCAGCTCACGGGGAAGGGGTAGCACTGAAGCTTTCTTT. Encoded protein: CASSSRGRGSTEAFF. Complete variable domain (other parts from reference TRBV5-4 and TRBJ1-1): ETGVTQSPTHLIKTRGQQVTLRCSSQSGHNTVSWYQQALGQGPQFIFQYYREEENGRGNFPPRFSGLQFPNYSSELNVNALELDDSALYLCASSSRGRGSTEAFFGQGTRLTVV.

This clone was observed once. The chain uses TRBV6-6 and TRBJ1-3; D is unclear. The CDR3 is 16 amino acids. Trimming shortened V by 0 bases and J by 0 bases, and 9 bases separated the two germline ends. Germline CDR1 MNHNY, CDR2 SVGAGI (reference sequence). DNA for the CDR3: TGTGCCAGCAGTTACTCTGGGTCCCTCTCTGGAAACACCATATATTTT. Translation gives CASSYSGSLSGNTIYF.

This sequence joins TRBV7-2 and TRBJ2-7; TRBD1 agrees at 7 bases. The CDR3 runs to 16 residues. J lost 2 bases, V lost 2 bases, and 9 bases had no gene match. Per the germline V gene, CDR1 is SGHTA and CDR2 is FQGNSA. CDR3 sequence (DNA): TGTGCCAGCAGCTTAATGGGACAGATTCCTACCTACGAGCAGTACTTC. It yields the protein CASSLMGQIPTYEQYF.

V and J are TRBV6-6 and TRBJ1-5; a weak D match, TRBD1 (6 bases). The CDR3 contains 15 residues. V was clipped by 7 bases and J by 7 bases, with 20 bases between them. From germline, CDR1 is MNHNY and CDR2 SVGAGI (reference sequence). The chain's CDR3 is CASINGWSGDQPQHF. The CDR3 nucleotides are TGTGCCAGCATCAACGGGTGGTCAGGGGACCAGCCCCAGCATTTT.

To note about this clone: Other DNA sequences in this sample translate to the same CDR3. In nucleotides, the CDR3 is TGTGCCAGCAGTTTATGGTCGGGAGGGTACGAGCAGTACTTC. Encoded protein: CASSLWSGGYEQYF. The rearrangement joins TRBV28 to TRBJ2-7; 8 nucleotides align to TRBD2. Unmatched junction bases numbered 2, after V lost 0 bases and J lost 4 bases. This CDR3 is 14 amino acids long. Germline CDR1 is MDHEN and CDR2 is SYDVKM.

The rearrangement uses TRBV5-1 and TRBJ2-5, with 7 positions matching TRBD1. Trimming at V came to 3 bases and at J to 4 bases, leaving 3 bases not matched to a gene. The CDR3 is 13 residues long. CDR1 and CDR2 from the germline V gene are SGHRS and YFSETQ. The chain's CDR3 is CASSSNRGETQYF. In DNA, the CDR3 is TGCGCCAGCAGCTCTAACAGGGGAGAGACCCAGTACTTC.

Of note for this clone: Other DNA sequences in the same sample also yield this CDR3. The chain joins TRBV6-6 to TRBJ2-7; 8 nucleotides line up with TRBD1. The trim removed 1 base at V and 6 bases at J, leaving 2 bases unmatched. This CDR3 region has 13 residues. Germline lookup yields CDR1 MNHNY and CDR2 SVGAGI (reference sequence). The CDR3 DNA reads TGTGCCAGCAGTTACTTAACAGGGGGCGAGCAGTACTTC. Protein product: CASSYLTGGEQYF.